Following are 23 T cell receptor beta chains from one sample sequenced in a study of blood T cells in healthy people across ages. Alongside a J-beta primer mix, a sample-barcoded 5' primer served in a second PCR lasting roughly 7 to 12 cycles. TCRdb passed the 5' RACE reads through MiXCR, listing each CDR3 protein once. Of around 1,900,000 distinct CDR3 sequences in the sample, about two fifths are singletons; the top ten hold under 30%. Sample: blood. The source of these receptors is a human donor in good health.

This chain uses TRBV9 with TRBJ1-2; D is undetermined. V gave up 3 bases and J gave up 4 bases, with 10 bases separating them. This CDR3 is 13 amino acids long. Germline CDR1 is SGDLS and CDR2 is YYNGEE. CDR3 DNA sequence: TGTGCCAGCAGCGAAGGGTTAAGCTATGGCTACACCTTC. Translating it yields CASSEGLSYGYTF.

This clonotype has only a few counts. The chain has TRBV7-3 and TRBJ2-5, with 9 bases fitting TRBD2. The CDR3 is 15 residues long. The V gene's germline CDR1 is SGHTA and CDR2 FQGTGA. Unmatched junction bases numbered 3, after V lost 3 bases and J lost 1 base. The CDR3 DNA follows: TGTGCCAGCAGCTTTCTAGCGGGGCTCCAAGAGACCCAGTACTTC. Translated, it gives CASSFLAGLQETQYF.

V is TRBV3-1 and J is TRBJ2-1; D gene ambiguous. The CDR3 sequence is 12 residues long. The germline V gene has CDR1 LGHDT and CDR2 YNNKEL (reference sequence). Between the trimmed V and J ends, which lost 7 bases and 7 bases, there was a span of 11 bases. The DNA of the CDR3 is TGTGCCAGCACTAGTAGATTGAATGAGCAGTTCTTC. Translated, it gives CASTSRLNEQFF.

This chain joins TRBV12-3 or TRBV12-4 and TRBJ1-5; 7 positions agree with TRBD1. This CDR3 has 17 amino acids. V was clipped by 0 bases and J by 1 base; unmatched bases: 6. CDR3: CASSLALGTESNQPQHF. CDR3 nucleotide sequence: TGTGCCAGCAGTTTAGCGCTCGGGACAGAGAGCAATCAGCCCCAGCATTTT.

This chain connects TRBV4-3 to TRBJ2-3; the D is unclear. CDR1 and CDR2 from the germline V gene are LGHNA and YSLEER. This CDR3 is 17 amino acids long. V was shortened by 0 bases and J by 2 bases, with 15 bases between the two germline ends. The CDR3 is CASSQDHYTPLTDTQYF. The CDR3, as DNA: TGCGCCAGCAGCCAAGATCACTACACACCACTCACAGATACGCAGTATTTT.

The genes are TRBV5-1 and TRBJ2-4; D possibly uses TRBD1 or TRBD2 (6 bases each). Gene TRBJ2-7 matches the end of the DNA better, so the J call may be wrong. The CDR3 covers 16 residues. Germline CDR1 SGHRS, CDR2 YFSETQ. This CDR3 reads CASSLDPGAMSYEQYF. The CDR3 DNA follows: TGCGCCAGCAGCTTGGATCCGGGGGCGATGTCCTACGAGCAGTACTTC.

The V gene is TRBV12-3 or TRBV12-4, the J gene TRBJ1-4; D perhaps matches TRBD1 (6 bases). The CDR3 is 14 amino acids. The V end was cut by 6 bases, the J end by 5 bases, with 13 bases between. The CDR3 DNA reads TGTGCCAGCAGGCCGGACAGCGAGAATGAAAAACTGTTTTTT. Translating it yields CASRPDSENEKLFF.

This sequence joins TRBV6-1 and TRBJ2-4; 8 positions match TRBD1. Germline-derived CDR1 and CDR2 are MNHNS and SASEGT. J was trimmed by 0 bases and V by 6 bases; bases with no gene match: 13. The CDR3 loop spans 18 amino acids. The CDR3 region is CASRPGQGRRGAKNIQYF. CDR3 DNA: TGTGCCAGCAGACCCGGACAGGGACGTAGGGGAGCCAAAAACATTCAGTACTTC.

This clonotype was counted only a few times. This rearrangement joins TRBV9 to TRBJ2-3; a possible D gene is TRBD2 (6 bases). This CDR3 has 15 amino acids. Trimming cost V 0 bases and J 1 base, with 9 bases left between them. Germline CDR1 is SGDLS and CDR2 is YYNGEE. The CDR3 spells CASSVGASGTDTQYF. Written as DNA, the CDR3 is TGTGCCAGCAGCGTAGGGGCTAGCGGCACAGATACGCAGTATTTT.

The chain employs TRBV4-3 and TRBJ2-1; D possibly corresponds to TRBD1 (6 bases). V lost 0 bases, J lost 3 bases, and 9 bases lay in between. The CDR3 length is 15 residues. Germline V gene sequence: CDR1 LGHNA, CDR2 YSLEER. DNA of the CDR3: TGCGCCAGCAGCCAAGATCGGACAGACTACAATGAGCAGTTCTTC. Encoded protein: CASSQDRTDYNEQFF.

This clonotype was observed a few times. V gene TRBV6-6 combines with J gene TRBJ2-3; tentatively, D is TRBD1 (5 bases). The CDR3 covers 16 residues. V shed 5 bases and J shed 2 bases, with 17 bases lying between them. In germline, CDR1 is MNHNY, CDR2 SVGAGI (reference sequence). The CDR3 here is CASSLPSGRDTDTQYF. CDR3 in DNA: TGTGCCAGCAGTCTCCCGTCAGGGCGCGACACAGATACGCAGTATTTT.

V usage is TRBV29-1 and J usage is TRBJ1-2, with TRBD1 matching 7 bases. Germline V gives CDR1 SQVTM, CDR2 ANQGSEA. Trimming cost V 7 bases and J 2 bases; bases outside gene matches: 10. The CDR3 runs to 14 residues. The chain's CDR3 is CSGSYPGGNYGYTF. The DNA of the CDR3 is TGCAGCGGCTCCTACCCAGGGGGAAACTATGGCTACACCTTC.

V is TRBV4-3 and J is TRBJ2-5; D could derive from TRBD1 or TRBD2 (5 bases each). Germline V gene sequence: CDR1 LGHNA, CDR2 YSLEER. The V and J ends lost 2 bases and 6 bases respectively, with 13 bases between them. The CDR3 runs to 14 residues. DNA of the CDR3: TGCGCCAGCAGCCAACAAAGGGGCGGGCAGACCCAGTACTTC. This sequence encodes CASSQQRGGQTQYF.

The CDR3 DNA follows: TGTGCCAGCAGACGTGCGCCGGGACAGGGGGCCCCTGGGGCCAACGTCCTGACTTTC. Protein: CASRRAPGQGAPGANVLTF. This chain connects TRBV27 to TRBJ2-6, with 12 bases aligning to TRBD1. CDR1 is MNHEY, CDR2 SMNVEV, per germline (reference sequence). The CDR3 sequence is 19 residues long. With V trimmed by 6 bases and J by 2 bases, 11 bases remained unmatched.

CDR3 sequence (DNA): TGTGCCAGCAGCTCCATTCCGCGAACCAATCAGCCCCAGCATTTT. Translating gives CASSSIPRTNQPQHF. This chain uses TRBV7-2 with TRBJ1-5; D is ambiguous. The V end was cut by 4 bases, the J end by 3 bases, with 13 bases between. Germline CDR1 reads SGHTA; CDR2 reads FQGNSA. This CDR3 is 15 amino acids long.

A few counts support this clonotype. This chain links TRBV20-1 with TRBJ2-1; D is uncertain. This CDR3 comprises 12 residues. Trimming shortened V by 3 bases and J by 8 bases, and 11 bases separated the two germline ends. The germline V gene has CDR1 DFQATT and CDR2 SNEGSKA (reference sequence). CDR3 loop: CSASGSGDEQFF. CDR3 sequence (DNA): TGCAGTGCTAGCGGGTCCGGCGATGAGCAGTTCTTC.

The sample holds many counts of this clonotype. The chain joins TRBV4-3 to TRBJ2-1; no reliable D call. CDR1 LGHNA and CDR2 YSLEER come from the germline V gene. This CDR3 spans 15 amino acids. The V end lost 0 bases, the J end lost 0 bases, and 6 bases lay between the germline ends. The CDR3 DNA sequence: TGCGCCAGCAGCCAAGAAGACGACTCCTACAATGAGCAGTTCTTC. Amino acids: CASSQEDDSYNEQFF.

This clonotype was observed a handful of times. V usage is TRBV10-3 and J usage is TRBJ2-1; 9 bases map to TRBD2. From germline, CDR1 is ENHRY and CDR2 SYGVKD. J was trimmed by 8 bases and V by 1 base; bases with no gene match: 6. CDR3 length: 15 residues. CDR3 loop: CAISELAGGLDEQFF. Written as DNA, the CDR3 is TGTGCCATCAGTGAGTTGGCGGGAGGGTTGGATGAGCAGTTCTTC.

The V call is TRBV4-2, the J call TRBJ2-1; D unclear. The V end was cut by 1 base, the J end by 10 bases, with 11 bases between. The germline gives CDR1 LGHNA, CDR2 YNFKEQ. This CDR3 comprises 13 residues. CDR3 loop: CASSQASAPEQFF. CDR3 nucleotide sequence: TGTGCCAGCAGCCAAGCCTCCGCGCCCGAGCAGTTCTTC.

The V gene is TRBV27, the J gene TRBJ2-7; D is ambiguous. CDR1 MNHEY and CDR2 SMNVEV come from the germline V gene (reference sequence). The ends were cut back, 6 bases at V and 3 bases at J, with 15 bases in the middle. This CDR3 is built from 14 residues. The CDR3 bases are TGTGCCAGCAGAGCTTTTGGGGTAGACTACGAGCAGTACTTC. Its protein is CASRAFGVDYEQYF.

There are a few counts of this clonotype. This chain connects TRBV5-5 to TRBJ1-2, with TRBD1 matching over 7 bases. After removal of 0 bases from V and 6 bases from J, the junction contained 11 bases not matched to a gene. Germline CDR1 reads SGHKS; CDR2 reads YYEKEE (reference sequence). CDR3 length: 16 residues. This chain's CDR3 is CASSLETGFGKNGYTF. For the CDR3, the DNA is TGTGCCAGCAGCTTGGAGACAGGGTTTGGGAAGAATGGCTACACCTTC.

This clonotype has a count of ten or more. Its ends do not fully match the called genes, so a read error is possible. The CDR3 is CASSGGGYGYTF. The DNA of the CDR3 is TGCGCCAGCAGCGGGGGCGGCTATGGCTACACCTTC. The rearrangement uses TRBV2 and TRBJ1-2, with D maybe TRBD1 (6 bases). Per germline, CDR1 SNHLY and CDR2 FYNNEI. The CDR3 contains 12 residues. The full variable domain, rest sourced from reference TRBV2 and TRBJ1-2, is EPEVTQTPSHQVTQMGQEVILRCVPISNHLYFYWYRQILGQKVEFLVSFYNNEISEKSEIFDDQFSVERPDGSNFTLKIRSTKLEDSAMYFCASSGGGYGYTFGSGTRLTVV.

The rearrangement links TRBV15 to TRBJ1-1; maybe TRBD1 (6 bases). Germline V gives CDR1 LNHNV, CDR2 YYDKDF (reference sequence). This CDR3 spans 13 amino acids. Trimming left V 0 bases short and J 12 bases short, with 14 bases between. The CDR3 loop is CATSRDLRRGTFF. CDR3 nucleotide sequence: TGTGCCACCAGCAGAGATCTACGCAGGGGAACTTTCTTT.